Following are 10 T cell receptor beta chains from one sample sequenced in a study of T cells in women clearing cervical HPV infection. Here immunoSEQ multiplex PCR was the method, and the copy in TCRdb shows in-frame clones only, minus some. Its listing shows tens of thousands of clones. Input material: blood buffy coat. All receptors come from a woman aged 18 to 75 with a cervical HPV16 infection that either progressed to CIN3+ or cleared (not recorded which).

Comments on this clone: Sequencing ends 3 residues short of the CDR3 end; the germline J gene provides the rest. The genes are TRBV5-1 and TRBJ1-1; 8 bases map to TRBD1. Germline V gene lookup returns CDR1 SGHRS and CDR2 YFSETQ. CDR3 length: 16 residues. The V gene end was trimmed by 3 bases and the J gene end by 5 bases; junction bases not matched to a gene: 12. The CDR3 reads CASSWGAGGTSTEAFF. The sequenced CDR3 bases are TGCGCCAGCAGCTGGGGGGCAGGGGGCACGAGTACTGAA.

Turning to this clone: The CDR3 end lies 3 residues beyond the end of the read and is filled in from the germline J gene. The chain recombines TRBV5-5 with TRBJ2-7; D might be TRBD1 (5 bases). CDR3 length equals 14 residues. V was cut by 0 bases and J by 2 bases, with 9 bases left in between. CDR1 and CDR2 (germline): SGHKS, YYEKEE (reference sequence). The sequenced CDR3 bases are TGTGCCAGCAGCTTGGCCTCGACAGCCTACGAG. Protein product: CASSLASTAYE. The entire CDR3 is CASSLASTAYEQYF.

A note on this clone: The CDR3 end is not reached by the read, which stops 3 residues before it; the germline J gene fills it in. J is TRBJ1-3 and V is TRBV7-2, with D possibly TRBD1 on 5 matching bases. Germline V gene lookup returns CDR1 SGHTA and CDR2 FQGNSA. CDR3 length equals 15 residues. V was trimmed by 5 bases and J by 2 bases, leaving 13 bases between them. CDR3 sequence: CASSGQGGTGNTIYF. The sequenced part of the CDR3 DNA is TGTGCCAGCAGCGGCCAGGGAGGGACTGGAAACACC. Full variable domain (rest looked up from reference TRBV7-2 and TRBJ1-3): GAGVSQSPSNKVTEKGKDVELRCDPISGHTALYWYRQSLGQGLEFLIYFQGNSAPDKSGLPSDRFSAERTGGSVSTLTIQRTQQEDSAVYLCASSGQGGTGNTIYFGEGSWLTVV.

A note on this clone: The CDR3 is cut off 3 residues early in the read; its end comes from the germline J gene. This chain links TRBV7-9 with TRBJ1-6; TRBD1 matches 9 bases. CDR3 length: 14 amino acids. CDR1 SEHNR and CDR2 FQNEAQ come from the germline V gene (reference sequence). J was trimmed by 7 bases and V by 5 bases; bases with no gene match: 3. CDR3 DNA (partial): TGTGCCAGCAGCGGGGGACAGGGAAATTCACCC. Translating it yields CASSGGQGNSP. The full CDR3 sequence reads CASSGGQGNSPLHF.

On this clone: The CDR3 extends 3 residues past the end of the read, so its final part is completed from the germline J gene. V is TRBV5-1 and J is TRBJ2-2, with D possibly being TRBD2 (6 bases). Trimming took 3 bases from V and 6 from J, leaving 15 bases between them. The CDR3 loop spans 15 amino acids. Germline lookup yields CDR1 SGHRS and CDR2 YFSETQ. The CDR3 protein is CASSSGQAGPGELFF. The CDR3 bases that were read are TGCGCCAGCAGCTCGGGCCAGGCGGGGCCCGGGGAG.

To note about this clone: The read ends 3 residues shy of where the CDR3 ends; the end is completed using the germline J gene. The chain uses TRBV6-2 or TRBV6-3 and TRBJ1-2; D ambiguous. Germline-derived CDR1 and CDR2 are MNHEY and SVGEGT. This CDR3 comprises 17 residues. The DNA read from the CDR3 is TGTGCCAGCAGTTACTATGGACTAGCGGGGAGCTCCTACGAC. It yields the protein CASSYYGLAGSSYD. The CDR3 reads in full as CASSYYGLAGSSYDYTF.

CDR3 DNA (partial): TGTGCCAGTAGTGTCGACAGGGTCAATCAGCCC. Protein: CASSVDRVNQP. The CDR3 in its entirety is CASSVDRVNQPQHF. V is TRBV19 and J is TRBJ1-5; TRBD1 matches 7 bases. The CDR3 goes on 3 residues after the read ends, and that part is filled in from the germline J gene. This CDR3 contains 14 residues. The germline V gene has CDR1 LNHDA and CDR2 SQIVND (reference sequence). V lost 5 bases and J lost 3; bases outside the gene matches: 4.

Concerning this clone itself: The missing CDR3 end, 3 residues past where the read stops, is filled in from the germline J gene. The V and J genes are TRBV3-1 (or the pseudogene TRBV3-2) and TRBJ2-7, with unresolved D. This CDR3 comprises 14 residues. Germline V CDR1 and CDR2: LGHDT, YNNKEL (reference sequence). V gave up 4 bases and J gave up 3 bases, with 13 bases separating them. The CDR3 loop reads CASSPTLSVYEQYF. CDR3 bases read: TGTGCCAGCAGCCCCACTCTATCCGTCTACGAG.

With respect to this clone: The read finishes 3 residues shy of the CDR3 end, and the germline J gene is used to complete it. This chain uses TRBV7-9 with TRBJ1-4; D gene unclear. Germline CDR1 is SEHNR and CDR2 is FQNEAQ (reference sequence). The CDR3 totals 14 residues. The part of the CDR3 DNA that was read is TGTGCCAGCAGCCGGGGAGGGTACCTGCCCAAA. It yields the protein CASSRGGYLPK. The full CDR3 is CASSRGGYLPKLFF.

Comment on this clone: The read comes to an end 3 residues before the CDR3 does, leaving the germline J gene to fill in the end. The chain is built from TRBV7-2 and TRBJ1-2; D may be TRBD1 (6 bases). Germline lookup yields CDR1 SGHTA and CDR2 FQGNSA. The CDR3 has 15 amino acids. Partial CDR3 DNA: TGTGCCAGCAGCTTTTCTTCAGGGGTAGGGCAGCCC. This sequence encodes CASSFSSGVGQP. The full CDR3 protein is CASSFSSGVGQPYTF.